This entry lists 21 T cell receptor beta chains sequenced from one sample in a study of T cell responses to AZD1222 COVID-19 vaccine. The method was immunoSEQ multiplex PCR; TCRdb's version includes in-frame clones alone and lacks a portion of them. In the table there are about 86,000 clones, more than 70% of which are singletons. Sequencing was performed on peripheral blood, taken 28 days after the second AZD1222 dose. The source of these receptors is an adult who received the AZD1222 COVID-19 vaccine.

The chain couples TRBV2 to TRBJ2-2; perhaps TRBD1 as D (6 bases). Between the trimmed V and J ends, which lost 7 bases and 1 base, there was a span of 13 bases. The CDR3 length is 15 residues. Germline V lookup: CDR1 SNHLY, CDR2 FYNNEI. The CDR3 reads CASKGHRENTGELFF. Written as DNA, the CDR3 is TGTGCCAGCAAGGGACATCGGGAGAACACCGGGGAGCTGTTTTTT.

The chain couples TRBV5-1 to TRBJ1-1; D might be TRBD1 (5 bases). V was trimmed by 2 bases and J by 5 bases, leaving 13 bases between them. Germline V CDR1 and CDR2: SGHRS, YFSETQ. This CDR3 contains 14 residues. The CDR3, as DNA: TGCGCCAGCAGCTTTAGGGATCCAGGGACTGAAGCTTTCTTT. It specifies CASSFRDPGTEAFF.

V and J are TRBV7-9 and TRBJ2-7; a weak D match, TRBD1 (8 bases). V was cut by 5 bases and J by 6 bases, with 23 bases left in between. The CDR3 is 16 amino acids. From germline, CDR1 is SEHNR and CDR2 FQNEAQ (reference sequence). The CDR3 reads CASSPSGTGFPREQYF. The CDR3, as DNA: TGTGCCAGCAGCCCGAGCGGGACAGGATTTCCACGCGAGCAGTACTTC.

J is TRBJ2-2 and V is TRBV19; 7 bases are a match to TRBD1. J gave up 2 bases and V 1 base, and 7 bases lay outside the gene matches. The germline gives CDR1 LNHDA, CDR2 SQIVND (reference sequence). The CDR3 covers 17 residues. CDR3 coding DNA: TGTGCCAGTAGTATAGGGAGACAGGGTCTCAACACCGGGGAGCTGTTTTTT. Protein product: CASSIGRQGLNTGELFF.

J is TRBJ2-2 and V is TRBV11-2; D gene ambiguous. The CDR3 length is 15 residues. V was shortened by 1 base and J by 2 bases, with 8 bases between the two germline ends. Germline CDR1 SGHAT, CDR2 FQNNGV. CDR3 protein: CASSLGALNTGELFF. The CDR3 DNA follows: TGTGCCAGCAGCTTAGGAGCCCTTAACACCGGGGAGCTGTTTTTT. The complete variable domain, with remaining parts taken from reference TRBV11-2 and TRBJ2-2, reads EAGVAQSPRYKIIEKRQSVAFWCNPISGHATLYWYQQILGQGPKLLIQFQNNGVVDDSQLPKDRFSAERLKGVDSTLKIQPAKLEDSAVYLCASSLGALNTGELFFGEGSRLTVL.

CDR3 sequence: CASGLPVTGFPSYEQYF. CDR3 in DNA: TGTGCTAGTGGTTTGCCCGTTACAGGTTTTCCCTCCTACGAGCAGTACTTC. This chain links TRBV12-5 with TRBJ2-7; tentative D call: TRBD1 (5 bases). The CDR3 totals 17 residues. Germline assignment: CDR1 LGHNT and CDR2 FRNRAP. The germline V and J ends were trimmed by 2 bases and 0 bases, with 17 bases remaining between them. Together with reference TRBV12-5 and TRBJ2-7, the CDR3 gives the full variable domain: DARVTQTPRHKVTEMGQEVTMRCQPILGHNTVFWYRQTMMQGLELLAYFRNRAPLDDSGMPKDRFSAEMPDATLATLKIQPSEPRDSAVYFCASGLPVTGFPSYEQYFGPGTRLTVT.

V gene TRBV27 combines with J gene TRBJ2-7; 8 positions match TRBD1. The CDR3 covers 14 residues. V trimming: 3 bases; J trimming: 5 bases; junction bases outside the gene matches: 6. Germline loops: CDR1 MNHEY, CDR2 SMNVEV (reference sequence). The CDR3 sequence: CASSLRQGIHEQYF. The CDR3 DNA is TGTGCCAGCAGTTTGCGACAGGGGATCCACGAGCAGTACTTC.

CDR3 DNA: TGTGCCAGCAGATTTGACAGAGGGGATAATTCACCCCTCCACTTT. Its translation: CASRFDRGDNSPLHF. The chain couples TRBV6-5 to TRBJ1-6; D is possibly TRBD1 (5 bases). This CDR3 has 15 residues. Germline-derived CDR1 and CDR2 are MNHEY and SVGAGI. V was cut by 6 bases and J by 5 bases, with 14 bases left in between.

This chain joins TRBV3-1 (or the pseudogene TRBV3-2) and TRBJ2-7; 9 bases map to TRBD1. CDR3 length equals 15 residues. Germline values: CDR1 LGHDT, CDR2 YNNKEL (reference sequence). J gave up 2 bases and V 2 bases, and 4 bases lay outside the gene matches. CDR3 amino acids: CASSQPGQGPYEQYF. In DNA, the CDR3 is TGTGCCAGCAGCCAACCGGGACAGGGCCCCTACGAGCAGTACTTC.

CDR3 in amino acids: CASSLGGPGANVLTF. The CDR3 nucleotides read TGTGCCAGTAGTCTTGGGGGGCCTGGGGCCAACGTCCTGACTTTC. The gene calls are TRBV19 and TRBJ2-6; D tentatively fits TRBD1 or TRBD2 (6 bases each). This CDR3 comprises 15 residues. Trimming took off 5 bases at V and 2 bases at J, with 10 bases between the two ends. Per the germline V gene, CDR1 is LNHDA and CDR2 is SQIVND (reference sequence).

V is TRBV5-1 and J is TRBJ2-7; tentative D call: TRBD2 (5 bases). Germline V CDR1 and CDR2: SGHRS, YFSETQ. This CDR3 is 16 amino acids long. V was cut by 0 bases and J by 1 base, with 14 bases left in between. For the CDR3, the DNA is TGCGCCAGCAGCTTGGCCGGAGGCGGGCTTTCCTACGAGCAGTACTTC. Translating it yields CASSLAGGGLSYEQYF.

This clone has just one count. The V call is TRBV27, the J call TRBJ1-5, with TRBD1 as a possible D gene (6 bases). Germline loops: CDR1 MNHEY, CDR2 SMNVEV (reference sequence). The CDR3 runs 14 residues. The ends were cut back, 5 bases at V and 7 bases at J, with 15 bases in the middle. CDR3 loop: CASSPLGGGQPQHF. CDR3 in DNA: TGTGCCAGCAGTCCCTTAGGGGGTGGGCAGCCCCAGCATTTT.

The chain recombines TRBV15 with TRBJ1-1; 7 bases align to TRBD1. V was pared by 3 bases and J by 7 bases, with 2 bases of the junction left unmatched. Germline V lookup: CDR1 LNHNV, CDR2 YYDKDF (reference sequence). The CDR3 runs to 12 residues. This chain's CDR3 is CATSRGDSEAFF. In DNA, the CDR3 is TGTGCCACCAGCAGGGGGGACAGTGAAGCTTTCTTT.

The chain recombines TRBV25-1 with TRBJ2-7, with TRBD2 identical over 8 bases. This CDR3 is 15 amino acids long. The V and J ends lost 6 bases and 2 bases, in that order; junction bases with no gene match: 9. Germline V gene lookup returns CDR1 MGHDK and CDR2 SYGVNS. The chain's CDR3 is CASRGLGTRPYEQYF. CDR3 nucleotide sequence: TGTGCCAGCAGAGGGCTCGGGACTAGGCCCTACGAGCAGTACTTC.

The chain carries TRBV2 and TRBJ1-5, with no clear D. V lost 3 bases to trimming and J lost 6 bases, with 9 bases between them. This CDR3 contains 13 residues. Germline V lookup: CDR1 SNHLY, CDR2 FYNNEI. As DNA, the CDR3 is TGTGCCAGCAGTGATTTGAGAGGTCAGCCCCAGCATTTT. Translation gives CASSDLRGQPQHF.

DNA of the CDR3: TGTGCCAGCAGTGAAAGGAGCTATGGCTACACCTTC. Its protein is CASSERSYGYTF. The chain joins TRBV2 to TRBJ1-2; D is uncertain. V was clipped by 2 bases and J by 4 bases, with 5 bases between them. This CDR3 has 12 residues. Germline CDR1 is SNHLY and CDR2 is FYNNEI.

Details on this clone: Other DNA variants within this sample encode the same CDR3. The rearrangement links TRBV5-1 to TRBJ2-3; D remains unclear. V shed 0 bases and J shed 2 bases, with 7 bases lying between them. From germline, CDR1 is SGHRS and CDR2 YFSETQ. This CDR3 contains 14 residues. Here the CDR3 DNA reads TGCGCCAGCAGCTTGGATCAGAACACAGATACGCAGTATTTT. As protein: CASSLDQNTDTQYF.

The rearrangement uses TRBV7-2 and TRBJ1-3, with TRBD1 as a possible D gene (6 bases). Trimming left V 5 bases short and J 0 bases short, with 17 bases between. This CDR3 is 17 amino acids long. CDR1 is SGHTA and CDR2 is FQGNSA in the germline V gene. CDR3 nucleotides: TGTGCCAGCAGCCCCCCCCGGGGGACATACTCTGGAAACACCATATATTTT. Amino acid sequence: CASSPPRGTYSGNTIYF. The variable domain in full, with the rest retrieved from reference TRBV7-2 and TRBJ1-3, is GAGVSQSPSNKVTEKGKDVELRCDPISGHTALYWYRQSLGQGLEFLIYFQGNSAPDKSGLPSDRFSAERTGGSVSTLTIQRTQQEDSAVYLCASSPPRGTYSGNTIYFGEGSWLTVV.

The CDR3 nucleotides are TGTGCCAGCAGTCTCGCTCGGGCGCTGAACACTGAAGCTTTCTTT. Its translation: CASSLARALNTEAFF. J is TRBJ1-1 and V is TRBV11-1; D is uncertain. Trimming shortened V by 6 bases and J by 0 bases, and 14 bases separated the two germline ends. The CDR3 has 15 residues. CDR1 is SGHAT and CDR2 is FQDESV in the germline V gene (reference sequence).

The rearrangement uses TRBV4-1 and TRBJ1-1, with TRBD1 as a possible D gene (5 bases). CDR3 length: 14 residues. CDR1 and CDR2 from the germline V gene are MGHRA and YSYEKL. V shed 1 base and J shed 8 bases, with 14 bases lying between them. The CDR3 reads CASSQGAGNLEAFF. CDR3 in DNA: TGCGCCAGCAGCCAAGGGGCAGGGAACCTGGAAGCTTTCTTT.

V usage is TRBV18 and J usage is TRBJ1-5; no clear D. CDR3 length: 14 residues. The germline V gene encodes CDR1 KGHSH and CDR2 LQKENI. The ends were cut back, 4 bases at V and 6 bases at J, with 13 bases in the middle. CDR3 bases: TGTGCCAGCTCACGCGCAGCCGAAGCTCAGCCCCAGCATTTT. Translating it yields CASSRAAEAQPQHF. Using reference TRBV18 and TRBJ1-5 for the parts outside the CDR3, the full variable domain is NAGVMQNPRHLVRRRGQEARLRCSPMKGHSHVYWYRQLPEEGLKFMVYLQKENIIDESGMPKERFSAEFPKEGPSILRIQQVVRGDSAAYFCASSRAAEAQPQHFGDGTRLSIL.